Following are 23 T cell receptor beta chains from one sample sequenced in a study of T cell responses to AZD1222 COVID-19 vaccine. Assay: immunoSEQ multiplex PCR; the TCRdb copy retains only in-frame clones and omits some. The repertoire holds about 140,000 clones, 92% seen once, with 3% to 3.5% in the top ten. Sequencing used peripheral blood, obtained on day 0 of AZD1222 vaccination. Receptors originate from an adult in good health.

The CDR3 bases are TGTGCCAGCAGCGTAGGCCAGACCTACGAGCAGTACTTC. Its translation is CASSVGQTYEQYF. V is TRBV9 and J is TRBJ2-7; D is unresolved. The CDR3 is 13 amino acids. CDR1 and CDR2 (germline): SGDLS, YYNGEE. The V end lost 0 bases, the J end lost 2 bases, and 6 bases lay between the germline ends.

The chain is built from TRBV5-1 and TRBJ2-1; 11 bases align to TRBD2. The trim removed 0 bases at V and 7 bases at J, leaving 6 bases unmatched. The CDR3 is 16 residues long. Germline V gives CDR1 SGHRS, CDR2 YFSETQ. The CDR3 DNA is TGCGCCAGCAGCTTGGTTAGCGGGAGGGCGTCAAATGAGCAGTTCTTC. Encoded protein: CASSLVSGRASNEQFF.

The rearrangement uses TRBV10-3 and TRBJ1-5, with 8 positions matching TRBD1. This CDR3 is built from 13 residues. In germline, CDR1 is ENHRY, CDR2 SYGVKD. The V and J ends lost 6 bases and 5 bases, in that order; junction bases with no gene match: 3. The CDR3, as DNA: TGTGCCATCAGGACAGGGGAGGATCAGCCCCAGCATTTT. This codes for CAIRTGEDQPQHF.

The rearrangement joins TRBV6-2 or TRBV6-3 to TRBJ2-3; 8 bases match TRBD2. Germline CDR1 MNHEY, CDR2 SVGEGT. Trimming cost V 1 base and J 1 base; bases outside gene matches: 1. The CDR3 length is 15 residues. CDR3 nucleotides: TGTGCCAGCAGTTACTGGACTAGCCGCACAGATACGCAGTATTTT. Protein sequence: CASSYWTSRTDTQYF.

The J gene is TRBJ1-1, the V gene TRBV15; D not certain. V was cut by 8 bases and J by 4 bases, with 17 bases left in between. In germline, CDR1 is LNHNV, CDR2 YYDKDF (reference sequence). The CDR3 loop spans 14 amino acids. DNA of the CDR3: TGTGCCACCTCGGTTAGAGTGTTCGGCACTGAAGCTTTCTTT. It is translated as CATSVRVFGTEAFF.

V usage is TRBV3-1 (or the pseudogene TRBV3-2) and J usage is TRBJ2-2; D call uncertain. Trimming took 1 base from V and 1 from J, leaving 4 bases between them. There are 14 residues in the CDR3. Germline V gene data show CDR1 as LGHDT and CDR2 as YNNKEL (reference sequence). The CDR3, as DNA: TGTGCCAGCAGCCAAGGTTGGAACACCGGGGAGCTGTTTTTT. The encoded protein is CASSQGWNTGELFF.

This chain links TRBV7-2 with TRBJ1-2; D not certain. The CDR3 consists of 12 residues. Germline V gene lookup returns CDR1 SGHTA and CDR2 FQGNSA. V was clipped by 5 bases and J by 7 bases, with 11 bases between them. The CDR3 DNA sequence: TGTGCCAGCAGCCCACAAGGACGTGGCTACACCTTC. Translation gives CASSPQGRGYTF.

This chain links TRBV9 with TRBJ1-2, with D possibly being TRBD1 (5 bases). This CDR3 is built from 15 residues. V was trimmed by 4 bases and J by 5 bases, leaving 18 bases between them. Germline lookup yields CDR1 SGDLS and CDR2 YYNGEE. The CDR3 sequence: CASSPSRDQRYGYTF. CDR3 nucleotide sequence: TGTGCCAGCAGCCCATCGCGGGACCAGAGGTATGGCTACACCTTC.

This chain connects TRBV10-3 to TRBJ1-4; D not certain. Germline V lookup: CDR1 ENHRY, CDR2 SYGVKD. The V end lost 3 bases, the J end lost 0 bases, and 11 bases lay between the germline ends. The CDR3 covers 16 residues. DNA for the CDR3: TGTGCCATCAGTGACCCGGACGGAGCAACTAATGAAAAACTGTTTTTT. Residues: CAISDPDGATNEKLFF.

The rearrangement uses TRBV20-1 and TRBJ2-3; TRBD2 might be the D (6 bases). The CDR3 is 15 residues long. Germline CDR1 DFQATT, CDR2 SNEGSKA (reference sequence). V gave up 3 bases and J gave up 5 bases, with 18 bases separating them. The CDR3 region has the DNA TGCAGTGCTAGTCCTGGACCCCTGGGGGGAGATACGCAGTATTTT. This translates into CSASPGPLGGDTQYF.

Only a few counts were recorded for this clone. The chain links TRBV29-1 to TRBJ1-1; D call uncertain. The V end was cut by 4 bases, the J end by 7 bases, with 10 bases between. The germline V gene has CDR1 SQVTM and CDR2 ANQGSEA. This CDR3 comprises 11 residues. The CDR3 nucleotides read TGCAGCGTTGTCGAGGGCCGTGAAGCTTTCTTT. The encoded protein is CSVVEGREAFF.

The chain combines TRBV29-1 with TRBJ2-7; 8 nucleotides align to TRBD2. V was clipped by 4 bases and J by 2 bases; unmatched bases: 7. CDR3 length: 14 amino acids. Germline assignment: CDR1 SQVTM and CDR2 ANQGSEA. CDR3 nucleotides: TGCAGCGTTGGGGTAGCGGGGACTCCCTACGAGCAGTACTTC. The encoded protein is CSVGVAGTPYEQYF.

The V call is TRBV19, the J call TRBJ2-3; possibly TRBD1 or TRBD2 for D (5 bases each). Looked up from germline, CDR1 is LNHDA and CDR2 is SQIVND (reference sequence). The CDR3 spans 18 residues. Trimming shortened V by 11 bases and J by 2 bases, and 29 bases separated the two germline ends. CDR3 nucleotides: TGTGCCGTTGCCGGGGCAGGGCCCACAAGAAAGTACACAGATACGCAGTATTTT. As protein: CAVAGAGPTRKYTDTQYF.

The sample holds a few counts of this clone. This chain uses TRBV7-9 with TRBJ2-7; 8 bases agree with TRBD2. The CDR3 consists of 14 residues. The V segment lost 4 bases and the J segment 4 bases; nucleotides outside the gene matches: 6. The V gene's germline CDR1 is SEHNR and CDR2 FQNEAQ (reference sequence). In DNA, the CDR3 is TGTGCCAGCAGCTCGGGACTAGACCAGTACGAGCAGTACTTC. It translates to CASSSGLDQYEQYF.

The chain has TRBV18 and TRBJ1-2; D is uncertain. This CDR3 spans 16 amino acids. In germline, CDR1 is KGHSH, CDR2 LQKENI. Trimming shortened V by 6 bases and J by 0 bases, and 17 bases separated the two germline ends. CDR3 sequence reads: CASSPKTGSTNYGYTF. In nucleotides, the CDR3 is TGTGCCAGCTCCCCGAAGACCGGGTCCACTAACTATGGCTACACCTTC.

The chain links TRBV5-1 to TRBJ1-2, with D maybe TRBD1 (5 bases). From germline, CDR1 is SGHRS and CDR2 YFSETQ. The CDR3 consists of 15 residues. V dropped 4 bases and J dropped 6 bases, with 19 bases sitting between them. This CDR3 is CASSPPGQPDHGYTF. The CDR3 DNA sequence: TGCGCCAGCAGCCCTCCAGGACAACCAGACCATGGCTACACCTTC.

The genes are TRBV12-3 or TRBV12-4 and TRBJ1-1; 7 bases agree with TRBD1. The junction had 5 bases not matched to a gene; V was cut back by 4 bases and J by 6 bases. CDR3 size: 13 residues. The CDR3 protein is CASSSFRGAEAFF. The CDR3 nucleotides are TGTGCCAGCAGTTCGTTCAGGGGGGCTGAAGCTTTCTTT.

The CDR3: CASSPINSGSYEQYF. CDR3 nucleotides: TGTGCCAGCAGCCCGATAAATAGCGGCTCCTACGAGCAGTACTTC. This chain links TRBV28 with TRBJ2-7, with a weak D call TRBD2 (6 bases). The CDR3 contains 15 residues. The V end was cut by 6 bases, the J end by 0 bases, with 15 bases between. Germline V gene sequence: CDR1 MDHEN, CDR2 SYDVKM.

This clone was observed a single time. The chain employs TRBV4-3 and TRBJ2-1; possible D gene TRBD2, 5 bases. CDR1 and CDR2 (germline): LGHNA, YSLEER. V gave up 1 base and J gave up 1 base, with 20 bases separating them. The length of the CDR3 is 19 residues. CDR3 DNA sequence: TGCGCCAGCAGCCAAGCCCCAGTTTGGGTGGAGGCGTCCTACAATGAGCAGTTCTTC. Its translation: CASSQAPVWVEASYNEQFF.

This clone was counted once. The CDR3 loop is CASSQDSGSTSGRSHEQYF. In DNA form, the CDR3 reads TGCGCCAGCAGCCAAGATTCGGGAAGTACTAGCGGGAGGTCCCACGAGCAGTACTTC. This chain links TRBV4-1 with TRBJ2-7; 12 bases align to TRBD2. CDR3 size: 19 residues. CDR1 and CDR2 from the germline V gene are MGHRA and YSYEKL. After removal of 0 bases from V and 5 bases from J, the junction contained 14 bases not matched to a gene.

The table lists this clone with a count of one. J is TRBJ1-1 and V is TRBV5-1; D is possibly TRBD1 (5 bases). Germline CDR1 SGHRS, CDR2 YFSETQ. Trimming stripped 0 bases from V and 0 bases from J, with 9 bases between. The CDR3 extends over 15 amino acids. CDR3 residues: CASSLDWGLNTEAFF. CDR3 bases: TGCGCCAGCAGCTTGGACTGGGGGTTGAACACTGAAGCTTTCTTT.

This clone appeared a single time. CDR3 sequence: CASSQTKTSGTDTQYF. The CDR3, as DNA: TGTGCCAGCAGCCAAACAAAGACTAGCGGAACAGATACGCAGTATTTT. This sequence joins TRBV7-3 and TRBJ2-3, with TRBD2 identical over 9 bases. V trimming: 5 bases; J trimming: 3 bases; junction bases outside the gene matches: 9. Germline V gene data show CDR1 as SGHTA and CDR2 as FQGTGA. The CDR3 is 16 residues long.

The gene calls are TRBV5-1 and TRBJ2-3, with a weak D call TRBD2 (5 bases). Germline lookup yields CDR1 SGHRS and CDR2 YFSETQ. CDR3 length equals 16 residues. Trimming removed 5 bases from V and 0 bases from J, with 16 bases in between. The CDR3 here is CASSIDLATSTDTQYF. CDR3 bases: TGCGCCAGCAGTATAGATCTAGCTACTAGCACAGATACGCAGTATTTT.